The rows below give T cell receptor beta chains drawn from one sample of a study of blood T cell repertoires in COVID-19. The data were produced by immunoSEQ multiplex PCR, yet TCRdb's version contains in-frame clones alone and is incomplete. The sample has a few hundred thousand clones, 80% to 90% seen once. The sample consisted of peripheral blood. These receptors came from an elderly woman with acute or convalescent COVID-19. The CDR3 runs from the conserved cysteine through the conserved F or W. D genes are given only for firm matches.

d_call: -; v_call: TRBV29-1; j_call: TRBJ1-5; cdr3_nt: TGCAGCGTACAGGGTAGCAATCAGCCCCAGCATTTT; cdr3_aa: CSVQGSNQPQHF
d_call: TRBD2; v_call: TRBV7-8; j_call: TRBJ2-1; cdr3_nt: TGTGCCAGCAGCTTAAGGGGACTAGCGACCAATGAGCAGTTCTTC; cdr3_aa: CASSLRGLATNEQFF
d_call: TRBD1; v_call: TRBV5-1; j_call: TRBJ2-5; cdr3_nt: TGCGCCAGCGGAGAAGGGGGCTACCTCGAGACCCAGTACTTC; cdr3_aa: CASGEGGYLETQYF
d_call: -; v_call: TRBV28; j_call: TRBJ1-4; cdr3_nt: TGTGCCAGCACAGGGGCGGGAACTAATGAAAAACTGTTTTTT; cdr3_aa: CASTGAGTNEKLFF
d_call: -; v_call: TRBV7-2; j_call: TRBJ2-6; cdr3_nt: TGTGCCAGCAGCTCTAGCTCTGGGGCCAACGTCCTGACTTTC; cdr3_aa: CASSSSSGANVLTF
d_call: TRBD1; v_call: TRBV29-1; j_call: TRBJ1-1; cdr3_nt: TGCAGCGCCAGGGGGTTGAACACTGAAGCTTTCTTT; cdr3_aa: CSARGLNTEAFF
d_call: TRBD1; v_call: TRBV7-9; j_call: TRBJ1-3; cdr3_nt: TGTGCCAGCAGCTTATACGGGACAGGGGACGGAAACACCATATATTTT; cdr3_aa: CASSLYGTGDGNTIYF
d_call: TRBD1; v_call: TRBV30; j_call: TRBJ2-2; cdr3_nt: TGTGCCTGGAGTGTTTTGCGGCAGGGGGTCACCGGGGAGCTGTTTTTT; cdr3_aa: CAWSVLRQGVTGELFF
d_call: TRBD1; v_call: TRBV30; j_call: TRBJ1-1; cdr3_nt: TGTGCCTGGAGTGTAATGACAGGGGTCACTGAAGCTTTCTTT; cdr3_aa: CAWSVMTGVTEAFF
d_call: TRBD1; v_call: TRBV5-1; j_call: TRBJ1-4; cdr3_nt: TGCGCCAGCAGCCGGGACAGGGGGCAGGATGAAAAACTGTTTTTT; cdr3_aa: CASSRDRGQDEKLFF
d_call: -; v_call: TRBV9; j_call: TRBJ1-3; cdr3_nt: TGTGCCAGCAGCTCAAGACAGTTTACCGGATCCGCTGGAAACACCATATATTTT; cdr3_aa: CASSSRQFTGSAGNTIYF
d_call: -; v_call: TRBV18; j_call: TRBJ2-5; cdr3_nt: TGTGCCAGCTCAAGACTGGCGGGACAGGAGACCCAGTACTTC; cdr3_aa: CASSRLAGQETQYF